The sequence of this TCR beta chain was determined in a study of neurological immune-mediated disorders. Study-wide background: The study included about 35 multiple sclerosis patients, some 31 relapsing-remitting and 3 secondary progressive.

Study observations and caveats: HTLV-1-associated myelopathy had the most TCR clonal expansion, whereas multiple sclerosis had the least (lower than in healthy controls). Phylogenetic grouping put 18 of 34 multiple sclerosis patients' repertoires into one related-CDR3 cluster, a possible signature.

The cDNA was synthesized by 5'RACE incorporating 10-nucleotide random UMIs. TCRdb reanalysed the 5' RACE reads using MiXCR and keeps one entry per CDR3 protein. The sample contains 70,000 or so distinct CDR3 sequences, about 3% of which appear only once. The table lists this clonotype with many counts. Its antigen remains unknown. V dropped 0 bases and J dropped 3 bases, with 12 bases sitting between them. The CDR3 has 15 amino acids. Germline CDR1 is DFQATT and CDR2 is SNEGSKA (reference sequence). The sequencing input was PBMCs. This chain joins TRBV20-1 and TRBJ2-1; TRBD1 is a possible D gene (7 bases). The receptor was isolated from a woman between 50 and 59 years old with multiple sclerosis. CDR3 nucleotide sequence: TGCAGTGCTAGAGATGGAGGGGGCAGCTACAATGAGCAGTTCTTC. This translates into CSARDGGGSYNEQFF.